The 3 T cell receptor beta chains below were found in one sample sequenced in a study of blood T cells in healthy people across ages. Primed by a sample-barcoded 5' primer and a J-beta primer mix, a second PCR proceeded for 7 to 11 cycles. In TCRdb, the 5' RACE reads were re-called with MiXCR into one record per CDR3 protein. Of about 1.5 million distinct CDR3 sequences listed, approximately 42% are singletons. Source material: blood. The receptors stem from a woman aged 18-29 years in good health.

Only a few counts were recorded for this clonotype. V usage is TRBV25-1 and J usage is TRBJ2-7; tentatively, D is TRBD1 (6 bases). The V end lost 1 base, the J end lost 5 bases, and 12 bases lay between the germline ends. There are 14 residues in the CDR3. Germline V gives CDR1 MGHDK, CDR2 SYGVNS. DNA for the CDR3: TGTGCCAGCAGTGAATCCACAGGGTACCACGAGCAGTACTTC. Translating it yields CASSESTGYHEQYF.

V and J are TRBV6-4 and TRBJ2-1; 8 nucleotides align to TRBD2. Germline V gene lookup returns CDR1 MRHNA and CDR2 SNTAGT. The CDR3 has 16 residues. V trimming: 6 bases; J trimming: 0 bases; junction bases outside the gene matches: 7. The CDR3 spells CASSPAGEGSYNEQFF. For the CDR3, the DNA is TGTGCCAGCAGCCCAGCGGGGGAAGGCTCCTACAATGAGCAGTTCTTC.

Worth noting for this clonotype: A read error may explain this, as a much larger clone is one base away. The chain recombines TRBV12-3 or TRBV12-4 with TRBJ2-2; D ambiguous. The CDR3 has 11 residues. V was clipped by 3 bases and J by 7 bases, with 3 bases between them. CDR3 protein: CASSFFGELFF. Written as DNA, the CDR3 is TGTGCCAGCAGTTTCTTCGGGGAGCTGTTTTTT.